These T cell receptor beta chains were read from a single sample in a study of blood T cell repertoires in COVID-19. Libraries were prepared by immunoSEQ multiplex PCR; TCRdb keeps only in-frame clonotypes and omits some of them. In the table there are about 380,000 clones, around 84% of which are singletons. The material sequenced was peripheral blood. These receptors all come from a woman aged 18-29 years with acute or convalescent COVID-19. Each CDR3 is given with its conserved first and last residue. A D gene is named only where the DNA matches it firmly. Clone size appears in some rows only: once, few, many, or a class for an expanded clone.

j_call: TRBJ2-1
v_call: TRBV30
clone_size: NA
d_call: NA
cdr3_aa: CAWSLLNEQFF
cdr3_nt: TGTGCCTGGAGTTTACTCAATGAGCAGTTCTTC

j_call: TRBJ1-1
v_call: TRBV9
clone_size: NA
d_call: NA
cdr3_aa: CASSPLGGTEAFF
cdr3_nt: TGTGCCAGCAGCCCCTTAGGCGGGACTGAAGCTTTCTTT

j_call: TRBJ2-2
v_call: TRBV5-1
clone_size: NA
d_call: TRBD1
cdr3_aa: CASSLGQGFTGELFF
cdr3_nt: TGCGCCAGCAGCTTGGGACAGGGGTTCACCGGGGAGCTGTTTTTT

j_call: TRBJ1-1
v_call: TRBV10-1
clone_size: NA
d_call: NA
cdr3_aa: CASSRGNTEAFF
cdr3_nt: TGCGCCAGCAGTAGGGGGAACACTGAAGCTTTCTTT

j_call: TRBJ1-1
v_call: TRBV7-2
clone_size: NA
d_call: NA
cdr3_aa: CASSLDGGMNTEAFF
cdr3_nt: TGTGCCAGCAGCTTAGATGGCGGTATGAACACTGAAGCTTTCTTT

j_call: TRBJ1-2
v_call: TRBV12-3/TRBV12-4
clone_size: NA
d_call: NA
cdr3_aa: CAPWEGNHGYTF
cdr3_nt: TGTGCCCCGTGGGAGGGGAACCATGGCTACACCTTC

j_call: TRBJ1-4
v_call: TRBV7-3
clone_size: NA
d_call: NA
cdr3_aa: CASSLRQHPRGMVREKLFF
cdr3_nt: TGTGCCAGCAGCTTAAGGCAACACCCCAGGGGAATGGTCAGAGAAAAACTGTTTTTT

j_call: TRBJ2-7
v_call: TRBV4-2
clone_size: NA
d_call: TRBD1
cdr3_aa: CASSPGTDRYYSFYEQYF
cdr3_nt: TGTGCCAGCAGCCCCGGGACAGACCGTTACTATTCTTTCTACGAGCAGTACTTC

j_call: TRBJ1-1
v_call: TRBV19
clone_size: NA
d_call: NA
cdr3_aa: CASSIEGGTEAFF
cdr3_nt: TGTGCCAGTAGTATCGAAGGGGGCACTGAAGCTTTCTTT

j_call: TRBJ1-1
v_call: TRBV10-3
clone_size: NA
d_call: TRBD1
cdr3_aa: CATRTGRNTEAFF
cdr3_nt: TGTGCCACTCGGACAGGGAGGAACACTGAAGCTTTCTTT

j_call: TRBJ1-2
v_call: TRBV5-6
clone_size: once
d_call: NA
cdr3_aa: CASFTDSTNYGYTF
cdr3_nt: TGTGCCAGCTTTACTGACAGTACTAACTATGGCTACACCTTC

j_call: TRBJ1-5
v_call: TRBV5-6
clone_size: NA
d_call: TRBD1
cdr3_aa: CASSLTGGPQHF
cdr3_nt: TGTGCCAGCAGCTTGACAGGGGGGCCCCAGCATTTT

j_call: TRBJ1-1
v_call: TRBV5-1
clone_size: NA
d_call: TRBD1
cdr3_aa: CASRQGQGQMNTEAFF
cdr3_nt: TGCGCCAGCAGACAAGGCCAGGGACAGATGAACACTGAAGCTTTCTTT

j_call: TRBJ2-3
v_call: TRBV3-1/TRBV3-2
clone_size: NA
d_call: TRBD2
cdr3_aa: CASSPIPSGRRSDTQYF
cdr3_nt: TGTGCCAGCAGCCCCATTCCTAGCGGGCGGAGGTCAGATACGCAGTATTTT

j_call: TRBJ2-1
v_call: TRBV7-3
clone_size: few
d_call: TRBD1
cdr3_aa: CASSLQGQGANEQFF
cdr3_nt: TGTGCCAGCAGCTTACAGGGACAGGGGGCAAATGAGCAGTTCTTC

j_call: TRBJ1-2
v_call: TRBV7-9
clone_size: NA
d_call: TRBD1
cdr3_aa: CASTPSGQASFNYGYTF
cdr3_nt: TGTGCCAGCACTCCATCGGGACAGGCATCATTTAACTATGGCTACACCTTC

j_call: TRBJ1-2
v_call: TRBV12-5
clone_size: NA
d_call: TRBD1
cdr3_aa: CASGITGDYGYTF
cdr3_nt: TGTGCTAGTGGTATCACAGGGGACTATGGCTACACCTTC

j_call: TRBJ2-3
v_call: TRBV12-1
clone_size: NA
d_call: NA
cdr3_aa: CASGIACTDTQYF
cdr3_nt: TGTGCCAGCGGGATAGCGTGCACAGATACGCAGTATTTT

j_call: TRBJ2-7
v_call: TRBV28
clone_size: few
d_call: NA
cdr3_aa: CASSFVIRETYEQYF
cdr3_nt: TGTGCCAGCAGTTTCGTTATCAGGGAAACCTACGAGCAGTACTTC

j_call: TRBJ2-1
v_call: TRBV7-3
clone_size: NA
d_call: NA
cdr3_aa: CASSLRSGEQFF
cdr3_nt: TGTGCCAGCAGCTTGAGGAGCGGTGAGCAGTTCTTC

j_call: TRBJ1-2
v_call: TRBV6-1
clone_size: NA
d_call: TRBD1
cdr3_aa: CASSEDRVYGYTF
cdr3_nt: TGTGCCAGCAGTGAGGACAGGGTCTATGGCTACACCTTC

j_call: TRBJ2-4
v_call: TRBV10-3
clone_size: many
d_call: TRBD2
cdr3_aa: CATNPGGGMGKNIQYF
cdr3_nt: TGTGCCACCAATCCCGGGGGGGGAATGGGCAAAAACATTCAGTACTTC

j_call: TRBJ1-5
v_call: TRBV28
clone_size: NA
d_call: NA
cdr3_aa: CASSLGGLHQPQHF
cdr3_nt: TGTGCCAGCAGTTTGGGGGGGTTGCATCAGCCCCAGCATTTT

j_call: TRBJ1-1
v_call: TRBV10-3
clone_size: NA
d_call: NA
cdr3_aa: CAISAGVLNTEAFF
cdr3_nt: TGTGCCATCAGTGCAGGGGTTTTGAACACTGAAGCTTTCTTT

j_call: TRBJ1-3
v_call: TRBV28
clone_size: NA
d_call: NA
cdr3_aa: CASSRDNSGNTIYF
cdr3_nt: TGTGCCAGCAGCCGGGACAACTCTGGAAACACCATATATTTT

j_call: TRBJ2-3
v_call: TRBV6-5
clone_size: NA
d_call: TRBD2
cdr3_aa: CATYAGVPDTQYF
cdr3_nt: TGTGCCACATACGCGGGGGTCCCAGATACGCAGTATTTT

j_call: TRBJ1-3
v_call: TRBV12-3/TRBV12-4
clone_size: NA
d_call: NA
cdr3_aa: CASRGSGNTIYF
cdr3_nt: TGTGCCAGCCGAGGCTCTGGAAACACCATATATTTT

j_call: TRBJ2-5
v_call: TRBV10-3
clone_size: NA
d_call: NA
cdr3_aa: CAISESSWESQETQYF
cdr3_nt: TGTGCCATCAGTGAGTCTTCTTGGGAGTCCCAAGAGACCCAGTACTTC

j_call: TRBJ2-2
v_call: TRBV5-1
clone_size: NA
d_call: TRBD1
cdr3_aa: CASSFSTGENGELFF
cdr3_nt: TGCGCCAGCAGCTTCTCCACAGGGGAGAACGGGGAGCTGTTTTTT

j_call: TRBJ1-1
v_call: TRBV3-1/TRBV3-2
clone_size: NA
d_call: NA
cdr3_aa: CASNAQGSLGTEAFF
cdr3_nt: TGTGCCAGCAATGCCCAGGGGTCGTTGGGCACTGAAGCTTTCTTT

j_call: TRBJ2-3
v_call: TRBV6-5
clone_size: NA
d_call: TRBD1
cdr3_aa: CASSDRDSATDTQYF
cdr3_nt: TGTGCCAGCAGCGACAGGGATTCAGCCACAGATACGCAGTATTTT

j_call: TRBJ1-2
v_call: TRBV20-1
clone_size: NA
d_call: TRBD1
cdr3_aa: CSASTTGGDYGYTF
cdr3_nt: TGCAGTGCTAGTACGACAGGGGGCGACTATGGCTACACCTTC

j_call: TRBJ2-3
v_call: TRBV7-9
clone_size: NA
d_call: TRBD2
cdr3_aa: CASSAPRGTSGTDTQYF
cdr3_nt: TGTGCCAGCAGCGCTCCCCGAGGGACTAGCGGCACAGATACGCAGTATTTT

j_call: TRBJ2-3
v_call: TRBV4-2
clone_size: NA
d_call: TRBD2
cdr3_aa: CASSPEQLAGGTDTQYF
cdr3_nt: TGTGCCAGCAGCCCGGAACAACTAGCGGGAGGCACAGATACGCAGTATTTT

j_call: TRBJ1-5
v_call: TRBV5-1
clone_size: NA
d_call: NA
cdr3_aa: CASSFRGYSNQPQHF
cdr3_nt: TGCGCCAGCAGCTTCAGGGGCTATAGCAATCAGCCCCAGCATTTT

j_call: TRBJ2-6
v_call: TRBV29-1
clone_size: NA
d_call: NA
cdr3_aa: CSGATGYSGANVLTF
cdr3_nt: TGCAGCGGTGCGACTGGGTACTCTGGGGCCAACGTCCTGACTTTC

j_call: TRBJ2-1
v_call: TRBV6-4
clone_size: once
d_call: TRBD1
cdr3_aa: CASSGNRGNEQFF
cdr3_nt: TGTGCCAGCAGTGGAAACAGGGGCAATGAGCAGTTCTTC

j_call: TRBJ1-1
v_call: TRBV5-1
clone_size: NA
d_call: NA
cdr3_aa: CASSLAPGEIEAFF
cdr3_nt: TGCGCCAGCAGCTTGGCCCCAGGGGAGATTGAAGCTTTCTTT

j_call: TRBJ2-4
v_call: TRBV3-1/TRBV3-2
clone_size: NA
d_call: TRBD2
cdr3_aa: CASSQGQGLTQYF
cdr3_nt: TGTGCCAGCAGCCAAGGGCAGGGACTAACTCAGTACTTC

j_call: TRBJ2-7
v_call: TRBV10-2
clone_size: NA
d_call: TRBD1
cdr3_aa: CASFEGTGPYEQYF
cdr3_nt: TGCGCCAGCTTCGAGGGGACAGGGCCCTACGAGCAGTACTTC

j_call: TRBJ2-7
v_call: TRBV27
clone_size: NA
d_call: TRBD1
cdr3_aa: CASSSGTETYEQYF
cdr3_nt: TGTGCCAGCAGTTCCGGGACAGAGACCTACGAGCAGTACTTC

j_call: TRBJ2-7
v_call: TRBV28
clone_size: once
d_call: NA
cdr3_aa: CASSSRDRVCEQYF
cdr3_nt: TGTGCCAGCAGCTCCCGGGATCGGGTCTGCGAGCAGTACTTC